This record covers a single TCR beta chain. Its antigen remains unknown. The sample comes from a study of T-cell memory formation after mild COVID-19. General study results and limits: CD4+ contracting clones lay mainly in CM and EM, CD8+ ones in EMRA. The appearance of some responding clones in pre-infection memory suggested that cross-reactive memory joined. Clones that shrank (day 15 to 85) were balanced CD4/CD8, whereas later expanders leaned CD4+.

Constant-segment primers and 5'RACE yielded cDNA libraries for TCR alpha and TCR beta, each carrying sample barcodes and UMIs. Via MiXCR, TCRdb re-called the 5' RACE reads, giving one row per CDR3 protein. This sample carries some 43,000 distinct CDR3 sequences, around 6.1% of them seen once, and the ten largest clones take 0.8% to 1%. The germline gives CDR1 SNHLY, CDR2 FYNNEI. The CDR3 runs to 13 residues. The junction had 5 bases not matched to a gene; V was cut back by 6 bases and J by 6 bases. The source of this sequence is an adult who had mild COVID-19 (a few samples of this study predate the infection). Cell type and time point are not known. The chain combines TRBV2 with TRBJ2-1, with 7 positions matching TRBD1. The sample consisted of PBMCs or a T cell subset sorted from them (not recorded which). CDR3 DNA sequence: TGTGCCAGCAGGTCAGAGGGGGCCAATGAGCAGTTCTTC. It codes for CASRSEGANEQFF.